The 2 T cell receptor beta chains presented below share a single source sample, sequenced in a study of T cells in Graves' hyperthyroidism and ophthalmopathy. From RNA transcripts, TCR beta CDR3 regions were amplified. Carried out on the TCR CDR3, a first-round RT-PCR used the HTBI primer set. Via MiXCR, TCRdb re-called the multiplex PCR reads, giving one row per CDR3 protein. The repertoire holds over 550,000 distinct CDR3 sequences, with around 17% as singletons. Sample: blood. These receptors all stem from a woman aged 18-35 years with Graves' hyperthyroidism.

The sample holds many counts of this clonotype. The chain couples TRBV7-2 to TRBJ2-7, with D possibly being TRBD2 (7 bases). The V end was cut by 1 base, the J end by 6 bases, with 16 bases between. CDR1 and CDR2 from the germline V gene are SGHTA and FQGNSA. The CDR3 sequence is 15 residues long. Here the CDR3 reads CASSLGGAGVVEQYF. CDR3 nucleotides: TGTGCCAGCAGCTTAGGGGGGGCGGGAGTCGTCGAGCAGTACTTC.

In this sample, this clonotype turned up many times. CDR3 sequence: CASSAPRYNEQFF. The CDR3 DNA sequence: TGCGCCAGCAGCGCACCCCGATACAATGAGCAGTTCTTC. J is TRBJ2-1 and V is TRBV5-1; D unclear. The CDR3 is 13 amino acids. Per germline, CDR1 SGHRS and CDR2 YFSETQ. Trimming removed 4 bases from V and 4 bases from J, with 9 bases in between.